A single sample gave rise to the 25 T cell receptor beta chains below, sequenced in a study of blood T cell repertoires in COVID-19. Sequencing was performed with immunoSEQ multiplex PCR; in TCRdb, only in-frame clones are kept and a portion is missing. The top ten clones hold under 2% of a sample with about 110,000 clones, roughly 80% of them seen once. Sequenced sample: peripheral blood. The source is a man aged 50 to 60 with acute or convalescent COVID-19.

V usage is TRBV18 and J usage is TRBJ2-2, with TRBD1 matching 8 bases. The CDR3 is 17 residues long. The germline CDR1 and CDR2 sequences are KGHSH and LQKENI. The J segment lost 6 bases and the V segment lost 2 bases, leaving 11 bases of the junction unmatched. The CDR3 nucleotides are TGTGCCAGCTCACCAAGTTTCGTCAGGGGGCGCGCCGGGGAGCTGTTTTTT. Its translation: CASSPSFVRGRAGELFF. The entire variable domain, with the rest obtained from reference TRBV18 and TRBJ2-2, is as follows: NAGVMQNPRHLVRRRGQEARLRCSPMKGHSHVYWYRQLPEEGLKFMVYLQKENIIDESGMPKERFSAEFPKEGPSILRIQQVVRGDSAAYFCASSPSFVRGRAGELFFGEGSRLTVL.

This clone showed up just once. J is TRBJ2-7 and V is TRBV5-1; 7 positions match TRBD1. V lost 3 bases to trimming and J lost 2 bases; unmatched junction nucleotides: 5. Germline CDR1 reads SGHRS; CDR2 reads YFSETQ. The CDR3 totals 14 residues. DNA for the CDR3: TGCGCCAGCAGCTCGCGTCAGGGGGCCTACGAGCAGTACTTC. This gives the protein CASSSRQGAYEQYF.

Only a few counts were recorded for this clone. This rearrangement joins TRBV28 to TRBJ1-6; D possibly corresponds to TRBD1 (6 bases). Germline V gene lookup returns CDR1 MDHEN and CDR2 SYDVKM. The CDR3 runs to 14 residues. Trimming removed 2 bases from V and 10 bases from J, with 12 bases in between. CDR3 DNA: TGTGCCAGCAGTTTAAACAGGGTTTGGTCACCCCTCCACTTT. This gives the protein CASSLNRVWSPLHF.

V gene TRBV19 combines with J gene TRBJ2-2; 9 bases map to TRBD1. The junction had 5 bases not matched to a gene; V was cut back by 8 bases and J by 4 bases. Per germline, CDR1 LNHDA and CDR2 SQIVND (reference sequence). This CDR3 region has 14 residues. The CDR3 DNA reads TGTGCCAGTTCCGACAGGGGGGGCACCGGGGAGCTGTTTTTT. It translates to CASSDRGGTGELFF. Based on the CDR3 plus reference TRBV19 and TRBJ2-2, the full variable domain is DGGITQSPKYLFRKEGQNVTLSCEQNLNHDAMYWYRQDPGQGLRLIYYSQIVNDFQKGDIAEGYSVSREKKESFPLTVTSAQKNPTAFYLCASSDRGGTGELFFGEGSRLTVL.

This chain joins TRBV5-4 and TRBJ1-6, with D uncertain. V was trimmed by 2 bases and J by 0 bases, leaving 9 bases between them. CDR3 length equals 16 residues. Germline V gene data show CDR1 as SGHNT and CDR2 as YYREEE (reference sequence). The CDR3 is CASSLGRSSYNSPLHF. The CDR3 nucleotides read TGTGCCAGCAGCTTAGGGAGGAGCTCCTATAATTCACCCCTCCACTTT.

A single count supports this clone. V and J are TRBV4-1 and TRBJ2-6; 12 bases match TRBD1. The CDR3 contains 19 residues. Germline V lookup: CDR1 MGHRA, CDR2 YSYEKL. Trimming removed 1 base from V and 2 bases from J; junction bases left unmatched: 6. The chain's CDR3 is CASSQVWGQGATGANVLTF. DNA of the CDR3: TGCGCCAGCAGCCAAGTGTGGGGACAGGGGGCAACTGGGGCCAACGTCCTGACTTTC.

This chain links TRBV20-1 with TRBJ2-5; perhaps TRBD1 as D (5 bases). The CDR3 extends over 12 amino acids. CDR1 is DFQATT and CDR2 is SNEGSKA in the germline V gene (reference sequence). The V end was cut by 3 bases, the J end by 2 bases, with 7 bases between. This chain's CDR3 is CSASGAQETQYF. For the CDR3, the DNA is TGCAGTGCTAGTGGGGCTCAAGAGACCCAGTACTTC.

J is TRBJ2-2 and V is TRBV5-1; 7 nucleotides match TRBD1. This CDR3 region has 16 residues. V trimming: 4 bases; J trimming: 0 bases; junction bases outside the gene matches: 6. Germline-derived CDR1 and CDR2 are SGHRS and YFSETQ. This CDR3 is CASSQTGSSNTGELFF. For the CDR3, the DNA is TGCGCCAGCAGCCAGACAGGGTCCTCGAACACCGGGGAGCTGTTTTTT.

This chain links TRBV27 with TRBJ2-2, with a tentative D call TRBD1 (5 bases). The ends were cut back, 4 bases at V and 6 bases at J, with 15 bases in the middle. Germline V gene sequence: CDR1 MNHEY, CDR2 SMNVEV (reference sequence). CDR3 length: 15 amino acids. CDR3 region: CASSSPGPGSGELFF. The CDR3 DNA is TGTGCCAGCAGTTCCCCGGGCCCAGGGTCCGGGGAGCTGTTTTTT.

CDR3 sequence: CASSLDKGGWQPQHF. CDR3 DNA: TGTGCCAGCAGCTTAGATAAAGGGGGCTGGCAGCCCCAGCATTTT. The chain has TRBV11-2 and TRBJ1-5, with 7 bases aligning to TRBD1. The CDR3 spans 15 residues. CDR1 is SGHAT and CDR2 is FQNNGV in the germline V gene. Trimming at V came to 0 bases and at J to 7 bases, leaving 6 bases not matched to a gene.

The rearrangement joins TRBV12-3 or TRBV12-4 to TRBJ1-1, with D unresolved. V lost 7 bases and J 1 base, leaving 7 bases between the germline ends. The CDR3 spans 12 residues. The CDR3 here is CASIYSNTEAFF. Here the CDR3 DNA reads TGTGCCAGCATTTATTCGAACACTGAAGCTTTCTTT.

The chain has TRBV6-6 and TRBJ1-2; D perhaps matches TRBD1 (5 bases). The length of the CDR3 is 13 residues. V shed 7 bases and J shed 9 bases, with 18 bases lying between them. The germline V gene has CDR1 MNHNY and CDR2 SVGAGI (reference sequence). In DNA, the CDR3 is TGTGCCAGCACCCCCCGGGGGGATGGAAGCTACACCTTC. This sequence encodes CASTPRGDGSYTF.

J is TRBJ2-7 and V is TRBV21-1; TRBD2 is taken as the D call from the table, unchecked against the DNA. TRBV21-1 is assigned pseudogene status. CDR3 length: 14 residues. Here the CDR3 reads CASSKATVPGEQYV. The CDR3 region has the DNA TGTGCCAGCAGCAAAGCCACAGTACCGGGGGAGCAGTACGTC.

The CDR3 protein is CASLEAGASGNTIYF. The CDR3 DNA is TGTGCCAGCCTCGAGGCGGGCGCCTCTGGAAACACCATATATTTT. The J gene is TRBJ1-3, the V gene TRBV28; D is undetermined. V gave up 8 bases and J gave up 0 bases, with 14 bases separating them. The CDR3 loop spans 15 amino acids. Germline V gives CDR1 MDHEN, CDR2 SYDVKM.

This chain links TRBV28 with TRBJ1-5; D uncertain. Germline CDR1 MDHEN, CDR2 SYDVKM. The CDR3 covers 14 residues. Trimming cost V 3 bases and J 3 bases, with 9 bases left between them. The CDR3 is CASSFPSLNQPQHF. CDR3 DNA sequence: TGTGCCAGCAGTTTCCCCAGTCTCAATCAGCCCCAGCATTTT.

The rearrangement uses TRBV5-1 and TRBJ1-4; D not resolved. The V end was cut by 5 bases, the J end by 6 bases, with 8 bases between. The CDR3 extends over 12 amino acids. Germline-derived CDR1 and CDR2 are SGHRS and YFSETQ. The CDR3 sequence is CASRASYEKLFF. DNA for the CDR3: TGCGCCAGCAGGGCTAGTTATGAAAAACTGTTTTTT.

The chain links TRBV20-1 to TRBJ2-7; the D is unclear. The V gene lost 4 bases and the J gene lost 6 bases, with 7 bases spanning the gap. Germline V CDR1 and CDR2: DFQATT, SNEGSKA (reference sequence). This CDR3 has 10 residues. The CDR3 DNA reads TGCAGTGCTAACTCTGCCGAGCAGTACTTC. It specifies CSANSAEQYF.

The chain carries TRBV5-4 and TRBJ2-1; D might be TRBD2 (5 bases). Per germline, CDR1 SGHNT and CDR2 YYREEE (reference sequence). The V gene lost 3 bases and the J gene lost 7 bases, with 14 bases spanning the gap. The CDR3 contains 14 residues. CDR3 residues: CASSSVFPGNEQFF. CDR3 DNA sequence: TGTGCCAGCAGCTCCGTATTCCCGGGGAATGAGCAGTTCTTC.

The rearrangement links TRBV4-1 to TRBJ1-5, with TRBD1 as a possible D gene (6 bases). CDR1 and CDR2 (germline): MGHRA, YSYEKL. Between the trimmed V and J ends, which lost 0 bases and 4 bases, there was a span of 13 bases. The CDR3 is 16 amino acids. The CDR3 DNA reads as TGCGCCAGCAGCCAAGATCGACAGGTGGGAAATCAGCCCCAGCATTTT. Protein sequence: CASSQDRQVGNQPQHF.

CDR3 in DNA: TGTGCCAGCAGCCAAGATGTCTGGACAGGGGGCGTTAACTATGGCTACACCTTC. Translated: CASSQDVWTGGVNYGYTF. J is TRBJ1-2 and V is TRBV3-1 (or the pseudogene TRBV3-2); 11 nucleotides align to TRBD1. The length of the CDR3 is 18 residues. Germline V CDR1 and CDR2: LGHDT, YNNKEL (reference sequence). Trimming removed 0 bases from V and 1 base from J; junction bases left unmatched: 7.

The chain combines TRBV7-3 with TRBJ2-1; perhaps TRBD1 as D (6 bases). This CDR3 spans 15 amino acids. The V end was cut by 5 bases, the J end by 6 bases, with 17 bases between. CDR1 and CDR2 (germline): SGHTA, FQGTGA. The DNA for the CDR3 is TGTGCCAGCAGCCTACAGGGCCTAGACACCAATGAGCAGTTCTTC. Its translation is CASSLQGLDTNEQFF. Full variable domain (outside the CDR3, taken from reference TRBV7-3 and TRBJ2-1): GAGVSQTPSNKVTEKGKYVELRCDPISGHTALYWYRQSLGQGPEFLIYFQGTGAADDSGLPNDRFFAVRPEGSVSTLKIQRTERGDSAVYLCASSLQGLDTNEQFFGPGTRLTVL.

The V and J genes are TRBV7-9 and TRBJ2-7; tentatively, D is TRBD1 (7 bases). The CDR3 covers 13 residues. The germline CDR1 and CDR2 sequences are SEHNR and FQNEAQ (reference sequence). V was pared by 6 bases and J by 2 bases, with 11 bases between. The CDR3 sequence is CASRRGTAYEQYF. The CDR3 region has the DNA TGTGCCAGCAGACGCGGGACAGCCTACGAGCAGTACTTC.

The chain employs TRBV5-5 and TRBJ1-3; D possibly corresponds to TRBD1 (6 bases). The CDR3 is 15 residues long. V was trimmed by 4 bases and J by 4 bases, leaving 15 bases between them. Germline V gene sequence: CDR1 SGHKS, CDR2 YYEKEE (reference sequence). The CDR3 spells CASSREQGSGNTIYF. CDR3 nucleotides: TGTGCCAGCAGCCGCGAACAGGGTTCCGGAAACACCATATATTTT.

This clone was recorded a few times. This chain links TRBV7-9 with TRBJ2-7; D is unresolved. V was pared by 1 base and J by 2 bases, with 6 bases between. The CDR3 consists of 13 residues. Germline V gene sequence: CDR1 SEHNR, CDR2 FQNEAQ (reference sequence). DNA of the CDR3: TGTGCCAGCAGCTTAGAGACTGCCTACGAGCAGTACTTC. It specifies CASSLETAYEQYF. The full variable domain, in which reference TRBV7-9 and TRBJ2-7 provide the parts outside the CDR3, is DTGVSQNPRHKITKRGQNVTFRCDPISEHNRLYWYRQTLGQGPEFLTYFQNEAQLEKSRLLSDRFSAERPKGSFSTLEIQRTEQGDSAMYLCASSLETAYEQYFGPGTRLTVT.

J is TRBJ2-1 and V is TRBV4-1; 7 nucleotides align to TRBD1. The CDR3 is 16 residues long. The junction had 3 bases not matched to a gene; V was cut back by 0 bases and J by 1 base. In germline, CDR1 is MGHRA, CDR2 YSYEKL. The CDR3 spells CASSQENRGSYNEQFF. CDR3 nucleotide sequence: TGCGCCAGCAGCCAAGAGAACAGGGGATCCTACAATGAGCAGTTCTTC.